The 15 T cell receptor beta chains below all came from one sample that was sequenced in a study of blood T cell repertoires in COVID-19. Clones were sequenced by immunoSEQ multiplex PCR, and TCRdb holds only the in-frame ones, with some missing. The table includes tens of thousands of clones, approximately 86% detected once. The sequencing sample was made of peripheral blood. The receptors come from a man aged 55 to 70 with acute or convalescent COVID-19.

DNA for the CDR3: TGCGCCAGCAGTGGGACTAGCATGTATACGCAGTATTTT. Protein: CASSGTSMYTQYF. V gene TRBV10-1 combines with J gene TRBJ2-3, with 8 bases aligning to TRBD2. The J segment lost 7 bases and the V segment lost 4 bases, leaving 4 bases of the junction unmatched. Germline CDR1 and CDR2: WNHNN and SYGVQD (reference sequence). CDR3 length: 13 residues.

This clone is medium-sized by share. The chain employs TRBV7-9 and TRBJ2-5; TRBD1 might be the D (5 bases). Trimming removed 3 bases at V and 5 bases at J, with 13 bases between. This CDR3 comprises 14 residues. Germline CDR1 is SEHNR and CDR2 is FQNEAQ (reference sequence). CDR3 residues: CASSLSQGFETQYF. The DNA for the CDR3 is TGTGCCAGCAGCTTGAGCCAGGGATTCGAGACCCAGTACTTC.

This chain uses TRBV29-1 with TRBJ2-2, with 9 bases that match TRBD2. The J segment lost 1 base and the V segment lost 5 bases, leaving 5 bases of the junction unmatched. This CDR3 is built from 15 residues. The germline V gene has CDR1 SQVTM and CDR2 ANQGSEA. The CDR3, as DNA: TGCAGCGTTCGACGGACTAGCGAGAACACCGGGGAGCTGTTTTTT. This gives the protein CSVRRTSENTGELFF.

This chain uses TRBV20-1 with TRBJ1-2, with D maybe TRBD1 (6 bases). The length of the CDR3 is 16 residues. Looked up from germline, CDR1 is DFQATT and CDR2 is SNEGSKA (reference sequence). V lost 3 bases and J 2 bases, leaving 19 bases between the germline ends. The DNA for the CDR3 is TGCAGTGCTAGTCCGGCGGGGGGCGTGGGGAACTATGGCTACACCTTC. Translated, it gives CSASPAGGVGNYGYTF.

The J gene is TRBJ1-2, the V gene TRBV7-3; D perhaps matches TRBD1 (6 bases). The CDR3 is 14 amino acids. V was trimmed by 2 bases and J by 1 base, leaving 8 bases between them. Germline V lookup: CDR1 SGHTA, CDR2 FQGTGA. In nucleotides, the CDR3 is TGTGCCAGCAGCTTAGAGGGGGTTAACTATGGCTACACCTTC. Translating gives CASSLEGVNYGYTF. Combining the CDR3 with reference TRBV7-3 and TRBJ1-2 gives the whole variable domain GAGVSQTPSNKVTEKGKYVELRCDPISGHTALYWYRQSLGQGPEFLIYFQGTGAADDSGLPNDRFFAVRPEGSVSTLKIQRTERGDSAVYLCASSLEGVNYGYTFGSGTRLTVV.

The gene calls are TRBV25-1 and TRBJ2-7, with 8 bases lining up with TRBD2. There are 15 residues in the CDR3. Trimming cost V 4 bases and J 2 bases; bases outside gene matches: 7. In germline, CDR1 is MGHDK, CDR2 SYGVNS. This chain's CDR3 is CASSAGAGVAYEQYF. The CDR3 nucleotides read TGTGCCAGCAGTGCGGGAGCGGGAGTTGCCTACGAGCAGTACTTC.

V and J are TRBV11-2 and TRBJ1-1; no reliable D call. Trimming shortened V by 3 bases and J by 6 bases, and 14 bases separated the two germline ends. Germline V gene data show CDR1 as SGHAT and CDR2 as FQNNGV. CDR3 length: 14 amino acids. The CDR3 reads CASSFFGMRAEAFF. DNA of the CDR3: TGTGCCAGCAGCTTCTTCGGGATGAGGGCTGAAGCTTTCTTT.

This rearrangement joins TRBV4-1 to TRBJ1-4; 9 bases agree with TRBD1. J gave up 5 bases and V 4 bases, and 20 bases lay outside the gene matches. The germline V gene encodes CDR1 MGHRA and CDR2 YSYEKL. This CDR3 is 20 amino acids long. CDR3 sequence: CASSPYVRTGVSEANEKLFF. DNA for the CDR3: TGCGCCAGCAGCCCTTATGTGCGGACAGGGGTCTCCGAGGCGAATGAAAAACTGTTTTTT.

The chain uses TRBV19 and TRBJ1-5; unclear D gene. Germline CDR1 is LNHDA and CDR2 is SQIVND (reference sequence). Trimming took off 7 bases at V and 6 bases at J, with 16 bases between the two ends. The CDR3 is 14 amino acids. The CDR3 region has the DNA TGTGCCAGTACCGCACATCCGCTAGGTCAGCCCCAGCATTTT. Its translation is CASTAHPLGQPQHF. The whole variable domain, filled in from reference TRBV19 and TRBJ1-5, reads DGGITQSPKYLFRKEGQNVTLSCEQNLNHDAMYWYRQDPGQGLRLIYYSQIVNDFQKGDIAEGYSVSREKKESFPLTVTSAQKNPTAFYLCASTAHPLGQPQHFGDGTRLSIL.

V is TRBV3-1 (or the pseudogene TRBV3-2) and J is TRBJ1-2; 11 nucleotides align to TRBD1. Trimming removed 3 bases from V and 0 bases from J; junction bases left unmatched: 12. The V gene's germline CDR1 is LGHDT and CDR2 YNNKEL (reference sequence). This CDR3 is built from 19 residues. CDR3 in DNA: TGTGCCAGCAGCCACCCCTGGACAGGGGGCTTTAAATCTAACTATGGCTACACCTTC. Translation gives CASSHPWTGGFKSNYGYTF.

J is TRBJ2-5 and V is TRBV4-1; 9 nucleotides align to TRBD2. Losses at the gene ends were 1 base for V and 4 bases for J; bases not matched to a gene: 4. This CDR3 region has 15 residues. Per germline, CDR1 MGHRA and CDR2 YSYEKL. CDR3 DNA: TGCGCCAGCAGCCAAGGAAATAGCGGGAGAGAGACCCAGTACTTC. Its protein is CASSQGNSGRETQYF.

J is TRBJ2-7 and V is TRBV3-1 (or the pseudogene TRBV3-2), with D possibly being TRBD1 (6 bases). With 1 base removed from V and 1 base from J, the gap between germline ends came to 11 bases. The CDR3 extends over 15 amino acids. Germline loops: CDR1 LGHDT, CDR2 YNNKEL (reference sequence). CDR3 coding DNA: TGTGCCAGCAGCCAAGCGGCAGGGGTTTCCTACGAGCAGTACTTC. This sequence encodes CASSQAAGVSYEQYF.

This chain uses TRBV5-1 with TRBJ2-3, with 8 bases lining up with TRBD2. Trimming removed 0 bases from V and 4 bases from J; junction bases left unmatched: 1. Germline loops: CDR1 SGHRS, CDR2 YFSETQ. This CDR3 spans 14 amino acids. The CDR3 region is CASSLAGGPDTQYF. CDR3 DNA: TGCGCCAGCAGCTTGGCGGGAGGGCCAGATACGCAGTATTTT.

The V call is TRBV20-1, the J call TRBJ2-5; 7 bases map to TRBD1. V shed 7 bases, J shed 5 bases, and the junction held 4 bases outside the gene matches. The length of the CDR3 is 11 residues. From germline, CDR1 is DFQATT and CDR2 SNEGSKA (reference sequence). This chain's CDR3 is CSGRGGETQYF. The DNA of the CDR3 is TGCAGTGGACGAGGGGGCGAGACCCAGTACTTC.

This clone was picked up one time. The rearrangement uses TRBV24-1 and TRBJ2-3; 7 bases match TRBD1. The CDR3 covers 16 residues. Trimming removed 4 bases from V and 2 bases from J; junction bases left unmatched: 8. The germline CDR1 and CDR2 sequences are KGHDR and SFDVKD. The CDR3 DNA sequence: TGTGCCACCAGTGACCCGGGACAGTTGTCCACAGATACGCAGTATTTT. It yields the protein CATSDPGQLSTDTQYF.